This TCR beta chain was captured by sequencing in a study of Ad26.COV2.S vaccination and SARS-CoV-2 variants. Clones were sequenced by immunoSEQ multiplex PCR, and TCRdb holds only the in-frame ones, with some missing. The data contain about 480,000 clones, around nine tenths of them singletons. V dropped 2 bases and J dropped 7 bases, with 18 bases sitting between them. CDR1 MNHNY and CDR2 SVGAGI come from the germline V gene (reference sequence). The CDR3 runs to 16 residues. Specified treatment: some 20 received Ad26.COV2.S at low or high dose, single or two shots; about 5 received placebo; per-sample allocation not given. The investigators took samples on day 63 after the first vaccine or placebo injection.

The gene calls are TRBV6-6 and TRBJ2-1; D is tentatively TRBD1 or TRBD2 (5 bases each). The sequence was obtained from a person between 18 and 65 years old who received the Ad26.COV2.S COVID-19 vaccine or a placebo. The source was peripheral blood, collected in a trial of Ad26.COV2.S vaccine versus placebo. This chain's CDR3 is CASSYVGTGSSNEQFF. The DNA of the CDR3 is TGTGCCAGCAGTTACGTCGGGACCGGGTCCTCGAATGAGCAGTTCTTC.